The 25 T cell receptor beta chains below come from one sample, sequenced in a study of blood T cell repertoires in COVID-19. Profiling relied on immunoSEQ multiplex PCR, and the TCRdb table lists in-frame clones only, not all of them. The table has fewer than 350,000 clones, roughly 91% seen once. The sample consisted of peripheral blood. The receptors originated from a man aged 40-49 years with acute or convalescent COVID-19.

The chain has TRBV19 and TRBJ1-3; 8 bases are shared with TRBD1. Germline loops: CDR1 LNHDA, CDR2 SQIVND (reference sequence). The CDR3 has 19 residues. The V and J ends lost 3 bases and 1 base, in that order; junction bases with no gene match: 14. The CDR3 nucleotides are TGTGCCAGTAGTATCACAGGACAGGGAATTTTCGGTTCTGGAAACACCATATATTTT. This gives the protein CASSITGQGIFGSGNTIYF.

V is TRBV5-4 and J is TRBJ2-7, with D perhaps TRBD2 (5 bases). Germline V lookup: CDR1 SGHNT, CDR2 YYREEE (reference sequence). Deletions cut 0 bases from V and 2 bases from J, with 12 bases between. This CDR3 spans 15 amino acids. The CDR3 reads CASSLAGKGTYEQYF. CDR3 in DNA: TGTGCCAGCAGCTTGGCGGGGAAAGGAACCTACGAGCAGTACTTC.

The table lists this clone with a count of one. The chain uses TRBV18 and TRBJ1-1, with unresolved D. Germline CDR1 and CDR2: KGHSH and LQKENI. The CDR3 runs 13 residues. V lost 7 bases and J 1 base, leaving 10 bases between the germline ends. The CDR3 DNA is TGTGCCAGCTTCTTAAATCCGAACACTGAAGCTTTCTTT. It translates to CASFLNPNTEAFF.

The chain joins TRBV5-1 to TRBJ2-7, with 7 bases that match TRBD2. V gave up 4 bases and J gave up 3 bases; unmatched junction bases: 7. CDR3 length: 14 amino acids. Germline loops: CDR1 SGHRS, CDR2 YFSETQ. The CDR3 reads CASSSGTGHYEQYF. The CDR3, as DNA: TGCGCCAGCAGCAGCGGGACTGGACACTACGAGCAGTACTTC.

This chain uses TRBV27 with TRBJ1-1, with a possible D match to TRBD1 (6 bases). The germline gives CDR1 MNHEY, CDR2 SMNVEV (reference sequence). The CDR3 is 18 residues long. V lost 8 bases and J 1 base, leaving 26 bases between the germline ends. In DNA, the CDR3 is TGTGCCAGCCGACTTGTGACTTATGGGGGAGGGGGGAACACTGAAGCTTTCTTT. Residues: CASRLVTYGGGGNTEAFF.

The chain has TRBV6-2 or TRBV6-3 and TRBJ1-2; 10 bases are a match to TRBD1. J lost 0 bases, V lost 7 bases, and 5 bases had no gene match. The CDR3 is 15 residues long. Germline V lookup: CDR1 MNHEY, CDR2 SVGEGT. CDR3 sequence reads: CASTPGTGANYGYTF. The CDR3 nucleotides are TGTGCCAGCACCCCCGGGACAGGGGCTAACTATGGCTACACCTTC.

In this sample, this clone turned up once. V and J are TRBV18 and TRBJ1-1, with unresolved D. CDR1 is KGHSH, CDR2 LQKENI, per germline. The CDR3 loop spans 13 amino acids. Trimming took off 3 bases at V and 1 base at J, with 6 bases between the two ends. The CDR3 nucleotides are TGTGCCAGCTCACCGAGGGAGAACACTGAAGCTTTCTTT. Protein product: CASSPRENTEAFF.

The chain couples TRBV7-2 to TRBJ1-5; 7 positions match TRBD1. In germline, CDR1 is SGHTA, CDR2 FQGNSA. The CDR3 length is 16 residues. Trimming removed 1 base from V and 6 bases from J; junction bases left unmatched: 9. CDR3 loop: CASSLEVGGSGQPQHF. In DNA, the CDR3 is TGTGCCAGCAGCTTAGAGGTAGGGGGCAGCGGTCAGCCCCAGCATTTT.

V is TRBV6-1 and J is TRBJ1-2, with D unclear. With 1 base removed from V and 3 bases from J, the gap between germline ends came to 9 bases. This CDR3 has 14 residues. Germline V gene sequence: CDR1 MNHNS, CDR2 SASEGT. The chain's CDR3 is CASSEGAQDYGYTF. The CDR3 nucleotides are TGTGCCAGCAGTGAAGGTGCCCAGGACTATGGCTACACCTTC.

This rearrangement joins TRBV9 to TRBJ2-3, with TRBD2 matching over 11 bases. The trim removed 3 bases at V and 5 bases at J, leaving 8 bases unmatched. The CDR3 length is 16 residues. The V gene's germline CDR1 is SGDLS and CDR2 YYNGEE. CDR3 loop: CASSAFSGGAGDTQYF. As DNA, the CDR3 is TGTGCCAGCAGCGCCTTTAGCGGGGGGGCAGGAGATACGCAGTATTTT.

The chain has TRBV12-3 or TRBV12-4 and TRBJ1-4; TRBD1 might be the D (6 bases). Trimming pared 8 bases from V and 8 bases from J, leaving 15 bases between. This CDR3 is 13 amino acids long. The CDR3, as DNA: TGTGCCAGCGGGACCAGGGGTGACGAAAAACTGTTTTTT. Its translation: CASGTRGDEKLFF.

V is TRBV3-1 (or the pseudogene TRBV3-2) and J is TRBJ2-2; 7 bases are a match to TRBD1. The germline V gene encodes CDR1 LGHDT and CDR2 YNNKEL (reference sequence). Trimming took 7 bases from V and 1 from J; bases not matched to a gene: 6. The CDR3 runs to 15 residues. This CDR3 is CASNRQGLNTGELFF. The CDR3 DNA reads as TGTGCCAGCAACAGACAGGGCCTGAACACCGGGGAGCTGTTTTTT.

This chain links TRBV13 with TRBJ1-5; 7 positions match TRBD1. Germline values: CDR1 PRHDT, CDR2 FYEKMQ (reference sequence). This CDR3 is built from 15 residues. Trimming cost V 2 bases and J 7 bases; bases outside gene matches: 8. The CDR3 DNA reads TGTGCCAGCAGCTTAAGAGGGGGCGCGGGACAGCCCCAGCATTTT. Protein product: CASSLRGGAGQPQHF. Drawing the rest from reference TRBV13 and TRBJ1-5, the complete variable domain is AAGVIQSPRHLIKEKRETATLKCYPIPRHDTVYWYQQGPGQDPQFLISFYEKMQSDKGSIPDRFSAQQFSDYHSELNMSSLELGDSALYFCASSLRGGAGQPQHFGDGTRLSIL.

This chain links TRBV30 with TRBJ1-2, with 8 bases matching TRBD1. The CDR3 is 17 amino acids. Germline values: CDR1 GTSNPN, CDR2 SVGIG (reference sequence). V was pared by 3 bases and J by 4 bases, with 16 bases of the junction left unmatched. CDR3 sequence reads: CAWSPVRDRSLRYGYTF. As DNA, the CDR3 is TGTGCCTGGAGCCCCGTTAGGGACAGGTCCTTACGCTATGGCTACACCTTC.

The chain has TRBV10-3 and TRBJ1-2, with a tentative D call TRBD1 (6 bases). Germline V gene data show CDR1 as ENHRY and CDR2 as SYGVKD. The CDR3 extends over 14 amino acids. V was pared by 6 bases and J by 3 bases, with 14 bases between. Here the CDR3 DNA reads TGTGCCATCAGCTACGACAGGCAATACTATGGCTACACCTTC. This codes for CAISYDRQYYGYTF.

The chain has TRBV5-1 and TRBJ2-1; D might be TRBD2 (5 bases). V was clipped by 2 bases and J by 0 bases, with 6 bases between them. CDR1 and CDR2 from the germline V gene are SGHRS and YFSETQ. This CDR3 is 14 amino acids long. The CDR3 reads CASSFGSSYNEQFF. As DNA, the CDR3 is TGCGCCAGCAGCTTTGGGAGCTCCTACAATGAGCAGTTCTTC.

This clone has a single count. The chain uses TRBV2 and TRBJ1-6, with 7 bases fitting TRBD1. With 6 bases clipped from V and 10 bases from J, the junction kept 9 bases outside the gene matches. Per the germline V gene, CDR1 is SNHLY and CDR2 is FYNNEI. The CDR3 runs 14 residues. CDR3 sequence (DNA): TGTGCCAGCAGGACGGACAGGCTGGGATCACCCCTCCACTTT. The encoded protein is CASRTDRLGSPLHF.

The chain is built from TRBV11-2 and TRBJ2-3; D possibly corresponds to TRBD1 (5 bases). Trimming pared 3 bases from V and 2 bases from J, leaving 18 bases between. The germline V gene has CDR1 SGHAT and CDR2 FQNNGV. This CDR3 has 17 residues. CDR3 bases: TGTGCCAGCAGCTTGATGGACCCCAGGGCTTACACAGATACGCAGTATTTT. This sequence encodes CASSLMDPRAYTDTQYF.

This clone was detected only a few times. The rearrangement joins TRBV9 to TRBJ1-2; 8 bases match TRBD1. The CDR3 runs 15 residues. The trim removed 4 bases at V and 8 bases at J, leaving 13 bases unmatched. The germline CDR1 and CDR2 sequences are SGDLS and YYNGEE. CDR3: CASSRGQDFSEGYTF. The DNA for the CDR3 is TGTGCCAGCAGCCGGGGACAGGATTTCTCGGAGGGCTACACCTTC.

In this sample, this clone turned up once. An end of the junction does not agree with germline; a read error may underlie this. This chain connects TRBV6-1 to TRBJ1-1; TRBD1 agrees at 7 bases. This CDR3 is built from 15 residues. Germline assignment: CDR1 MNHNS and CDR2 SASEGT. CDR3 protein: CASSKAGTANTEAFF. The CDR3 bases are TGTGCCAGCAGTAAAGCCGGGACAGCGAACACTGAAGCTTTCTTT.

The rearrangement joins TRBV6-5 to TRBJ2-1; 8 bases agree with TRBD1. V dropped 3 bases and J dropped 9; count of bases not matched to a gene: 4. This CDR3 is built from 13 residues. Per germline, CDR1 MNHEY and CDR2 SVGAGI. The CDR3, as DNA: TGTGCCAGCAGTTATGGGACAGGAGGTGAGCAGTTCTTC. It encodes CASSYGTGGEQFF.

This clone appeared a single time. The chain has TRBV29-1 and TRBJ1-1; possibly TRBD1 for D (6 bases). This CDR3 contains 12 residues. Trimming took off 6 bases at V and 4 bases at J, with 12 bases between the two ends. Germline assignment: CDR1 SQVTM and CDR2 ANQGSEA. DNA of the CDR3: TGCAGCGTGTCGGCAGGGGTCACTGAAGCTTTCTTT. Translation gives CSVSAGVTEAFF.

The chain links TRBV12-5 to TRBJ1-1; D perhaps matches TRBD1 (6 bases). CDR1 is LGHNT and CDR2 is FRNRAP in the germline V gene. Trimming stripped 6 bases from V and 8 bases from J, with 13 bases between. The CDR3 spans 12 residues. The CDR3 DNA reads TGTGCTAGTGGAGGGGGTTGGGGCGAAGCTTTCTTT. It yields the protein CASGGGWGEAFF.

This clone was seen repeatedly, ten times or more. The chain uses TRBV28 and TRBJ1-2; D is uncertain. The CDR3 sequence is 14 residues long. The V end lost 2 bases, the J end lost 6 bases, and 13 bases lay between the germline ends. CDR1 and CDR2 from the germline V gene are MDHEN and SYDVKM. The CDR3 region has the DNA TGTGCCAGCAGTTTAAATCGGGGAGGAGATGGCTACACCTTC. Its translation is CASSLNRGGDGYTF.

The chain links TRBV5-4 to TRBJ2-2; 7 bases agree with TRBD1. V was pared by 3 bases and J by 7 bases, with 9 bases of the junction left unmatched. CDR3 length: 15 residues. The V gene's germline CDR1 is SGHNT and CDR2 YYREEE (reference sequence). CDR3 sequence: CASSSRDRMGGELFF. CDR3 sequence (DNA): TGTGCCAGCAGCTCCCGGGACAGAATGGGCGGGGAGCTGTTTTTT.